These 27 T cell receptor beta chains were all obtained from the same sample, sequenced in a study of early T cells in non-severe SARS-CoV-2 infection. TCRdb reprocessed the 5' RACE reads with MiXCR, giving one entry per CDR3 protein. Of 45,000 to 65,000 distinct CDR3 sequences in the sample, roughly 12% were seen once. Sample: whole blood, taken at baseline. These receptors were collected from an adult who was a healthcare worker with PCR-confirmed SARS-CoV-2 infection or an uninfected control (not recorded which).

This clonotype has more than one count but fewer than ten. V and J are TRBV7-2 and TRBJ2-1, with 10 bases fitting TRBD2. CDR1 SGHTA and CDR2 FQGNSA come from the germline V gene. The V segment lost 5 bases and the J segment 9 bases; nucleotides outside the gene matches: 10. This CDR3 is 15 amino acids long. The CDR3 nucleotides read TGTGCCAGCAGCCGGAACCTAGCGGGAGTCGGTGAGCAGTTCTTC. It yields the protein CASSRNLAGVGEQFF.

The J gene is TRBJ2-7, the V gene TRBV19; 11 bases align to TRBD2. The CDR3 runs to 16 residues. V trimming: 1 base; J trimming: 6 bases; junction bases outside the gene matches: 8. Germline CDR1 is LNHDA and CDR2 is SQIVND (reference sequence). The CDR3 protein is CASSIVAGGPSIEQYF. In DNA, the CDR3 is TGTGCCAGTAGTATAGTAGCGGGAGGGCCTTCCATCGAGCAGTACTTC.

This chain connects TRBV20-1 to TRBJ2-1, with 11 bases matching TRBD2. The CDR3 covers 14 residues. Germline CDR1 reads DFQATT; CDR2 reads SNEGSKA (reference sequence). V shed 3 bases, J shed 7 bases, and the junction held 5 bases outside the gene matches. CDR3 sequence reads: CSASRASGRNEQFF. The CDR3 DNA follows: TGCAGTGCTAGTAGGGCTAGCGGGAGGAATGAGCAGTTCTTC.

This clonotype appeared a few times. The chain's CDR3 is CASRDQLDTEAFF. CDR3 coding DNA: TGTGCCAGCAGGGATCAGTTAGACACTGAAGCTTTCTTT. The chain is built from TRBV7-9 and TRBJ1-1; D uncertain. Germline V gives CDR1 SEHNR, CDR2 FQNEAQ (reference sequence). Between the trimmed V and J ends, which lost 6 bases and 3 bases, there was a span of 11 bases. The CDR3 has 13 amino acids.

The chain employs TRBV12-3 or TRBV12-4 and TRBJ1-5; D may be TRBD1 (6 bases). Trimming removed 4 bases from V and 4 bases from J, with 14 bases in between. The CDR3 runs 15 residues. The CDR3 sequence: CASSYRGTLNQPQHF. The DNA of the CDR3 is TGTGCCAGCAGTTATAGGGGGACGCTTAATCAGCCCCAGCATTTT.

This clonotype was observed a single time. The chain is built from TRBV6-5 and TRBJ2-1; D call uncertain. The CDR3 length is 14 residues. In germline, CDR1 is MNHEY, CDR2 SVGAGI. The V end was cut by 6 bases, the J end by 0 bases, with 9 bases between. The CDR3 loop is CASRSDSSYNEQFF. The CDR3, as DNA: TGTGCCAGCAGGTCAGATAGCTCCTACAATGAGCAGTTCTTC.

This clonotype was seen at least ten times. CDR3 region: CASSQQGHEQFF. The CDR3 DNA reads as TGTGCCAGCAGCCAACAGGGCCATGAGCAGTTCTTC. This chain links TRBV3-1 with TRBJ2-1; perhaps TRBD1 as D (5 bases). Trimming stripped 2 bases from V and 8 bases from J, with 7 bases between. Germline V gives CDR1 LGHDT, CDR2 YNNKEL (reference sequence). The CDR3 length is 12 residues.

The chain couples TRBV20-1 to TRBJ2-1, with 10 nucleotides matching TRBD2. CDR3 length equals 16 residues. Germline loops: CDR1 DFQATT, CDR2 SNEGSKA (reference sequence). V gave up 6 bases and J gave up 0 bases; unmatched junction bases: 8. The CDR3 is CSAPAGGGYSYNEQFF. The CDR3 nucleotides read TGCAGTGCGCCAGCGGGAGGGGGTTACTCCTACAATGAGCAGTTCTTC.

The V and J genes are TRBV18 and TRBJ1-1, with a weak D call TRBD1 (6 bases). V was trimmed by 3 bases and J by 2 bases, leaving 7 bases between them. The V gene's germline CDR1 is KGHSH and CDR2 LQKENI. The CDR3 runs to 13 residues. CDR3 bases: TGTGCCAGCTCACCGGGGACAAACACTGAAGCTTTCTTT. This codes for CASSPGTNTEAFF.

This clonotype turned up a few times. The chain links TRBV11-2 to TRBJ2-5; TRBD2 agrees at 14 bases. The CDR3 is 17 residues long. The germline V gene has CDR1 SGHAT and CDR2 FQNNGV. V dropped 5 bases and J dropped 2; count of bases not matched to a gene: 7. Here the CDR3 DNA reads TGTGCCAGCAGCCCCGGACTAGCGGGAGGAAGACAAGAGACCCAGTACTTC. It codes for CASSPGLAGGRQETQYF.

Only a few counts were recorded for this clonotype. The V gene is TRBV6-2 or TRBV6-3, the J gene TRBJ2-3, with 14 bases identical to TRBD2. The CDR3 loop spans 15 amino acids. Germline V gives CDR1 MNHEY, CDR2 SVGEGT. The junction had 4 bases not matched to a gene; V was cut back by 8 bases and J by 3 bases. The CDR3 DNA reads as TGTGCCAGCCGACGGACTAGCGGGAGGACAGATACGCAGTATTTT. Protein sequence: CASRRTSGRTDTQYF.

DNA of the CDR3: TGTGCCAGCAGAAGAACGGGGGCGGGAGAGGCAGATACGCAGTATTTT. This sequence encodes CASRRTGAGEADTQYF. The chain recombines TRBV2 with TRBJ2-3; D might be TRBD2 (7 bases). Trimming took 6 bases from V and 4 from J, leaving 20 bases between them. This CDR3 is 16 amino acids long. Germline V gene lookup returns CDR1 SNHLY and CDR2 FYNNEI. The whole variable domain, filled in from reference TRBV2 and TRBJ2-3, reads EPEVTQTPSHQVTQMGQEVILRCVPISNHLYFYWYRQILGQKVEFLVSFYNNEISEKSEIFDDQFSVERPDGSNFTLKIRSTKLEDSAMYFCASRRTGAGEADTQYFGPGTRLTVL.

This clonotype was seen ten or more times. The chain couples TRBV20-1 to TRBJ2-3, with 11 bases lining up with TRBD2. Germline values: CDR1 DFQATT, CDR2 SNEGSKA (reference sequence). This CDR3 comprises 15 residues. V was pared by 4 bases and J by 4 bases, with 7 bases of the junction left unmatched. CDR3 in DNA: TGCAGTGCTAAATTAGCGGGAGGGCGAGCAGATACGCAGTATTTT. This translates into CSAKLAGGRADTQYF.

The V gene is TRBV20-1, the J gene TRBJ1-2; unclear D gene. V was pared by 3 bases and J by 0 bases, with 11 bases between. This CDR3 is built from 14 residues. CDR1 and CDR2 from the germline V gene are DFQATT and SNEGSKA (reference sequence). Here the CDR3 reads CSASSGGSNYGYTF. The CDR3 bases are TGCAGTGCTAGTTCCGGAGGGTCTAACTATGGCTACACCTTC.

This clonotype was counted at least ten times. This chain connects TRBV20-1 to TRBJ1-1; tentative D call: TRBD1 (5 bases). This CDR3 comprises 12 residues. The germline V and J ends were trimmed by 6 bases and 4 bases, with 12 bases remaining between them. The V gene's germline CDR1 is DFQATT and CDR2 SNEGSKA (reference sequence). In DNA, the CDR3 is TGCAGTGCACGGGGCGGCGGCACTGAAGCTTTCTTT. Protein: CSARGGGTEAFF.

The chain combines TRBV12-3 or TRBV12-4 with TRBJ2-5; D is undetermined. The V gene lost 7 bases and the J gene lost 5 bases, with 11 bases spanning the gap. CDR3 length: 12 residues. CDR3 nucleotide sequence: TGTGCCAGCACCAAGGGCACGGAGACCCAGTACTTC. This translates into CASTKGTETQYF.

This chain joins TRBV7-9 and TRBJ2-1; TRBD1 is a possible D gene (6 bases). Trimming removed 5 bases from V and 4 bases from J, with 21 bases in between. The CDR3 loop spans 17 amino acids. CDR1 and CDR2 (germline): SEHNR, FQNEAQ (reference sequence). CDR3 amino acids: CASSRPKTGSDYNEQFF. The CDR3 nucleotides are TGTGCCAGCAGCCGACCTAAAACAGGGTCTGATTACAATGAGCAGTTCTTC.

The rearrangement uses TRBV27 and TRBJ2-1; D unresolved. The CDR3 consists of 15 residues. In germline, CDR1 is MNHEY, CDR2 SMNVEV (reference sequence). Trimming removed 2 bases from V and 1 base from J, with 9 bases in between. DNA for the CDR3: TGTGCCAGCAGTTTAGGGCCTAAATCCTACAATGAGCAGTTCTTC. Protein: CASSLGPKSYNEQFF.

The chain links TRBV7-9 to TRBJ2-6, with D possibly TRBD1 on 5 matching bases. V dropped 5 bases and J dropped 2 bases, with 13 bases sitting between them. This CDR3 has 16 amino acids. The germline CDR1 and CDR2 sequences are SEHNR and FQNEAQ (reference sequence). DNA of the CDR3: TGTGCCAGCAGCCCAGCACCAGGGACTGGGGCCAACGTCCTGACTTTC. It encodes CASSPAPGTGANVLTF.

The gene calls are TRBV6-2 or TRBV6-3 and TRBJ2-7; 10 positions agree with TRBD2. Germline V lookup: CDR1 MNHEY, CDR2 SVGEGT. The V gene end was trimmed by 6 bases and the J gene end by 6 bases; junction bases not matched to a gene: 11. This CDR3 is 15 amino acids long. The CDR3 loop is CASRPNGLAAGEQYF. Here the CDR3 DNA reads TGTGCCAGCAGACCCAACGGACTAGCGGCGGGCGAGCAGTACTTC.

This clonotype appeared a few times. The rearrangement joins TRBV11-2 to TRBJ2-5; D may be TRBD1 or TRBD2 (6 bases each). Deletions cut 7 bases from V and 5 bases from J, with 11 bases between. The germline V gene has CDR1 SGHAT and CDR2 FQNNGV. The CDR3 is 12 amino acids. CDR3 region: CASTVGGETQYF. The CDR3 DNA sequence: TGTGCCAGCACCGTCGGGGGCGAGACCCAGTACTTC.

The rearrangement uses TRBV19 and TRBJ1-3; no clear D gene. Looked up from germline, CDR1 is LNHDA and CDR2 is SQIVND (reference sequence). The CDR3 totals 14 residues. V shed 7 bases and J shed 0 bases, with 10 bases lying between them. For the CDR3, the DNA is TGTGCCAGTACCAACTACCTCTCTGGAAACACCATATATTTT. Translation gives CASTNYLSGNTIYF. The full variable domain, in which reference TRBV19 and TRBJ1-3 provide the parts outside the CDR3, is DGGITQSPKYLFRKEGQNVTLSCEQNLNHDAMYWYRQDPGQGLRLIYYSQIVNDFQKGDIAEGYSVSREKKESFPLTVTSAQKNPTAFYLCASTNYLSGNTIYFGEGSWLTVV.

The chain carries TRBV5-1 and TRBJ2-1; TRBD2 agrees at 10 bases. Germline V gives CDR1 SGHRS, CDR2 YFSETQ. After removal of 3 bases from V and 7 bases from J, the junction contained 7 bases not matched to a gene. This CDR3 region has 15 residues. CDR3 coding DNA: TGCGCCAGCAGCTCTACTAGCGGGATCGGGAATGAGCAGTTCTTC. Amino acid sequence: CASSSTSGIGNEQFF. The full variable domain, completed using reference TRBV5-1 and TRBJ2-1, is KAGVTQTPRYLIKTRGQQVTLSCSPISGHRSVSWYQQTPGQGLQFLFEYFSETQRNKGNFPGRFSGRQFSNSRSEMNVSTLELGDSALYLCASSSTSGIGNEQFFGPGTRLTVL.

There are a few counts of this clonotype. The rearrangement joins TRBV15 to TRBJ1-4; tentatively, D is TRBD1 (6 bases). V lost 0 bases and J lost 8, with 13 bases in between. The CDR3 totals 15 residues. Germline lookup yields CDR1 LNHNV and CDR2 YYDKDF (reference sequence). The CDR3 reads CATSRDWQGREKLFF. For the CDR3, the DNA is TGTGCCACCAGCAGAGATTGGCAGGGGAGGGAAAAACTGTTTTTT. Together with reference TRBV15 and TRBJ1-4, the CDR3 gives the full variable domain: DAMVIQNPRYQVTQFGKPVTLSCSQTLNHNVMYWYQQKSSQAPKLLFHYYDKDFNNEADTPDNFQSRRPNTSFCFLDIRSPGLGDTAMYLCATSRDWQGREKLFFGSGTQLSVL.

The CDR3 region has the DNA TGTGCCAGCAGCTTAAGGACTAGCGGGAGGACAATTGAGACCCAGTACTTC. The encoded protein is CASSLRTSGRTIETQYF. The chain uses TRBV7-6 and TRBJ2-5; TRBD2 agrees at 14 bases. The V and J ends lost 2 bases and 5 bases, in that order; junction bases with no gene match: 7. The CDR3 has 17 residues. Germline V CDR1 and CDR2: SGHVS, FNYEAQ. The variable domain in full, completed from reference TRBV7-6 and TRBJ2-5, reads GAGVSQSPRYKVTKRGQDVALRCDPISGHVSLYWYRQALGQGPEFLTYFNYEAQQDKSGLPNDRFSAERPEGSISTLTIQRTEQRDSAMYRCASSLRTSGRTIETQYFGPGTRLLVL.

The chain recombines TRBV2 with TRBJ1-1; unclear D gene. Germline CDR1 is SNHLY and CDR2 is FYNNEI. The CDR3 length is 13 residues. With 3 bases removed from V and 0 bases from J, the gap between germline ends came to 5 bases. The CDR3 region has the DNA TGTGCCAGCAGTGATGTCCTGAACACTGAAGCTTTCTTT. It translates to CASSDVLNTEAFF.

This clonotype was picked up many times. J is TRBJ1-1 and V is TRBV28; a possible D gene is TRBD1 (5 bases). Germline CDR1 MDHEN, CDR2 SYDVKM. V lost 3 bases, J lost 1 base, and 12 bases lay in between. The CDR3 has 15 residues. The CDR3 sequence: CASSFGGSQNTEAFF. For the CDR3, the DNA is TGTGCCAGCAGTTTTGGGGGGAGCCAGAACACTGAAGCTTTCTTT.